Listed below are T cell receptor beta chains from one sample, sequenced in a study of human CD8 memory T cell subsets. Using the 5' RACE reads, TCRdb records one entry per CDR3 protein without DNA. This listing includes roughly 4,000 distinct CDR3 sequences. The sample consisted of CD8+ effector memory T cells (TEM) sorted from PBMCs. The receptors shown here come from a human donor in good health. Both conserved end residues are part of each CDR3. Clone size is stated in some rows and not others, as once, few, many or a class when expanded.

abundance,v_gene,j_gene,CDR3aa
NA,TRBV5-6,TRBJ2-1,CASSDGAGYNEQFF
NA,TRBV13,TRBJ1-6,CASTGVAQTQSYNSPLHF
NA,TRBV11-2,TRBJ2-5,CASSSSAGGALVETQYF
NA,TRBV28,TRBJ1-5,CASSLPSRTPDSNQPQHF
NA,TRBV6-6,TRBJ1-1,CASSRAANTEAFF
medium-sized,TRBV7-9,TRBJ1-1,CASSFGGNTEAFF
medium-sized,TRBV10-1,TRBJ2-1,CASSRLAGNTYNEQFF
NA,TRBV5-5,TRBJ2-1,CASSFWTGYDEQFF
NA,TRBV6-2/TRBV6-3,TRBJ2-3,CASSSQETSTDTQYF
NA,TRBV4-2,TRBJ2-7,CASSSWTSGSPSDEQYF
NA,TRBV29-1,TRBJ2-2,CSVRSPGQDTGELFF
NA,TRBV29-1,TRBJ2-3,CSVGGLATDTQYF
NA,TRBV6-1,TRBJ2-1,CASSGGEWNEQFF
NA,TRBV2,TRBJ1-5,CASSEKLTNQPQHF
NA,TRBV12-3/TRBV12-4,TRBJ1-2,CASSQALYGYTF
NA,TRBV5-1,TRBJ2-7,CASSPGLDSYEQYF
medium-sized,TRBV24-1,TRBJ2-1,CATSDPAGGRNNEQFF
NA,TRBV6-4,TRBJ2-2,CASSDSQAGELFF
NA,TRBV7-8,TRBJ1-6,CASSPGQGNSPLHF
NA,TRBV19,TRBJ2-1,CASTDFEGEQFF
NA,TRBV12-3/TRBV12-4,TRBJ1-1,CASSSDPNTEAFF
medium-sized,TRBV4-3,TRBJ2-5,CASSQGTSGNGETQYF
medium-sized,TRBV20-1,TRBJ2-5,CSATGLGETQYF